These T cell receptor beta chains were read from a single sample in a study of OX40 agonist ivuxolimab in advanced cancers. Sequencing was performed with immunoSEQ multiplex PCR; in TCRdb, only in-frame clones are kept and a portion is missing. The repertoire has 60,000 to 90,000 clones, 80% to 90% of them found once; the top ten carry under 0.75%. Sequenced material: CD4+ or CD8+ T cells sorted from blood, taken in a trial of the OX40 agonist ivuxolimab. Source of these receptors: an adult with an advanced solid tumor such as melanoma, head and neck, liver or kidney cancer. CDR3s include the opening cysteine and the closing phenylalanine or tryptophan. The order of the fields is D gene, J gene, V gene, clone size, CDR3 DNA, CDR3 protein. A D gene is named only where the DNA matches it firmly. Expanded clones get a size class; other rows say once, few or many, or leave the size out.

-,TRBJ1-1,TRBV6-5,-,TGTGCCAGCAACCTACTAGGGGAGAACACTGAAGCTTTCTTT,CASNLLGENTEAFF
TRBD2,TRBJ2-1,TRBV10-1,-,TGCGCCAGCAGTGAGTCGGTGGCTAGCGGGAGCTACAATGAGCAGTTCTTC,CASSESVASGSYNEQFF
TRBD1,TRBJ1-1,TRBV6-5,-,TGTGCCAGCAGTCCCAGCAGGGGGCTGACTGAAGCTTTCTTT,CASSPSRGLTEAFF
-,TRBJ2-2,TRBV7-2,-,TGTGCCAGCAGGGGCCTGGGGAACACCGGGGAGCTGTTTTTT,CASRGLGNTGELFF
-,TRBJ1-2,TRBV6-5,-,TGTGCCAGCAGTCTACAGGGTAACTATGGCTACACCTTC,CASSLQGNYGYTF
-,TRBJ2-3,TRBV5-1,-,TGCGCCAGCAGCTTGGACAGGAAGAGCACAGATACGCAGTATTTT,CASSLDRKSTDTQYF
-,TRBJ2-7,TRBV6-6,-,TGTGCCAGCAACCATCTGAGGGGCAAAGAGCAGTACTTC,CASNHLRGKEQYF
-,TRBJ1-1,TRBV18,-,TGTGCCAGCTCACCAAACACAGGGCTGAACACTGAAGCTTTCTTT,CASSPNTGLNTEAFF
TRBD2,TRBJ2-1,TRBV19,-,TGTGCCAGTAGTAATCCGGGCTGGCAGACTAGCGGGGCGCGCTACAATGAGCAGTTCTTC,CASSNPGWQTSGARYNEQFF
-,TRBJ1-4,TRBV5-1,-,TGCGCCAGCAGCTTGAGACAGGCTGCTCATGAAAAACTGTTTTTT,CASSLRQAAHEKLFF
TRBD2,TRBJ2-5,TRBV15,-,TGTGCCACCAGCAAACCACTAGCGGGGCAAGAGACCCAGTACTTC,CATSKPLAGQETQYF
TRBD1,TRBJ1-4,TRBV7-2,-,TGTGCCAGCAGCCCGGACAGGGAACTGTTTTTT,CASSPDRELFF
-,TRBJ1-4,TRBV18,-,TGTGCCAGCTCACGAACGGGGGGAAATAATGAAAAACTGTTTTTT,CASSRTGGNNEKLFF
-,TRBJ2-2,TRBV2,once,TGTGCCAGCAGTAGGGACACAAACACCGGGGAGCTGTTTTTT,CASSRDTNTGELFF
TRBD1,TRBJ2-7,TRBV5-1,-,TGCGCCAGCAGCTTTGCCGGGACAGGGCTGACCTACGAGCAGTACTTC,CASSFAGTGLTYEQYF
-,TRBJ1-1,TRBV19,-,TGTGCCAGTAGTATCGGGGGGCGATACTCAGCTTTCTTT,CASSIGGRYSAFF
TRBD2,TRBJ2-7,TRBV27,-,TGTGCCAGCAGGGGAATAGGACTAGCGGGGGGAACCTACGAGCAGTACTTC,CASRGIGLAGGTYEQYF
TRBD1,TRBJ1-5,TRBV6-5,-,TGTGCCAGCAGCCAAAGTAGGGGGCTTCAGCCCCAGCATTTT,CASSQSRGLQPQHF
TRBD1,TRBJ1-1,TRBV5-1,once,TGCGCCAGCAGCCGGGACAGAACCTTGAACACTGAAGCTTTCTTT,CASSRDRTLNTEAFF
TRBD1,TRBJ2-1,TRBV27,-,TGTGCCAGCAGTTTACGGGGGACAGGGATTTACTACAATGAGCAGTTCTTC,CASSLRGTGIYYNEQFF